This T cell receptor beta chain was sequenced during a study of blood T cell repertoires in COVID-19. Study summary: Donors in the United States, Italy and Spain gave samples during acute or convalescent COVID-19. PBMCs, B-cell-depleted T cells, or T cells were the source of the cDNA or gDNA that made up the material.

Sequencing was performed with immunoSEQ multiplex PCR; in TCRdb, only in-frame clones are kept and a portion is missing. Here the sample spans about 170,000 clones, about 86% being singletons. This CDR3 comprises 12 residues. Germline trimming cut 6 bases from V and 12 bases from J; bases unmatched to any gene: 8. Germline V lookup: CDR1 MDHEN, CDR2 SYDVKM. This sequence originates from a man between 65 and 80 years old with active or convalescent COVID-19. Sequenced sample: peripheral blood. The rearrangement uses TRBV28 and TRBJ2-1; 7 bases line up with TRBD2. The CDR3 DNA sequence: TGTGCCAGCAGCCACCGGGGGGATTGGCAGTTCTTC. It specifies CASSHRGDWQFF. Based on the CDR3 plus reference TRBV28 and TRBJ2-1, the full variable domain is DVKVTQSSRYLVKRTGEKVFLECVQDMDHENMFWYRQDPGLGLRLIYFSYDVKMKEKGDIPEGYSVSREKKERFSLILESASTNQTSMYLCASSHRGDWQFFGPGTRLTVL.